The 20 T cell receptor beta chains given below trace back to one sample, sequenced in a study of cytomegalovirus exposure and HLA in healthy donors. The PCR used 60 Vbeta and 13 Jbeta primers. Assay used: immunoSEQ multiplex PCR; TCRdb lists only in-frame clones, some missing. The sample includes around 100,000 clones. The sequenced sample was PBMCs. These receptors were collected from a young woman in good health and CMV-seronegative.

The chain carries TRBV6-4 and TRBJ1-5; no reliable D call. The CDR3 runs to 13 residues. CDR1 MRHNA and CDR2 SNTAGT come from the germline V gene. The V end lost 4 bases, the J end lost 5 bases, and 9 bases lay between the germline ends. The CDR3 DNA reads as TGTGCCAGCAGTGTGGAAGAGGATCAGCCCCAGCATTTT. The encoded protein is CASSVEEDQPQHF.

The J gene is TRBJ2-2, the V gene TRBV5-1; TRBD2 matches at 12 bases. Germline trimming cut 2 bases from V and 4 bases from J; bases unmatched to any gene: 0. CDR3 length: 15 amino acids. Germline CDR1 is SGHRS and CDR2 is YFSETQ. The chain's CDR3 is CASSLLAGGTGELFF. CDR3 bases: TGCGCCAGCAGCTTACTAGCGGGAGGCACCGGGGAGCTGTTTTTT.

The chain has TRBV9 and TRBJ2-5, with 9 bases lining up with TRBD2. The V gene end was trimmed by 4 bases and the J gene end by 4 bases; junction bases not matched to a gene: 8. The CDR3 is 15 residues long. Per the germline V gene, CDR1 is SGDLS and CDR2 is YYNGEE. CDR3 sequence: CASSFGVAGAETQYF. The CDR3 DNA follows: TGTGCCAGCAGCTTCGGGGTAGCGGGAGCAGAGACCCAGTACTTC.

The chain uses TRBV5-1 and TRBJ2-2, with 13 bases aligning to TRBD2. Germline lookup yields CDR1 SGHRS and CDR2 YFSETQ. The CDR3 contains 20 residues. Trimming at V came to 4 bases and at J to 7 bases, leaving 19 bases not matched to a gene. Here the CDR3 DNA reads TGCGCCAGCAGCGACACTATGACTAGCGGGAGGCCCTCAGCCGGCGGGGAGCTGTTTTTT. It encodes CASSDTMTSGRPSAGGELFF. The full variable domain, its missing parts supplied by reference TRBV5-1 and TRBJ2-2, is KAGVTQTPRYLIKTRGQQVTLSCSPISGHRSVSWYQQTPGQGLQFLFEYFSETQRNKGNFPGRFSGRQFSNSRSEMNVSTLELGDSALYLCASSDTMTSGRPSAGGELFFGEGSRLTVL.

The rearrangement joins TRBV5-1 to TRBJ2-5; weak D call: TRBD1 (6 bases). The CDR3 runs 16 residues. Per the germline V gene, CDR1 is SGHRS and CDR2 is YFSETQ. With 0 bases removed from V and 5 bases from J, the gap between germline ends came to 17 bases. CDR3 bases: TGCGCCAGCAGCTTGGTGGGGGCTCTGATGGAGGAGACCCAGTACTTC. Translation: CASSLVGALMEETQYF.

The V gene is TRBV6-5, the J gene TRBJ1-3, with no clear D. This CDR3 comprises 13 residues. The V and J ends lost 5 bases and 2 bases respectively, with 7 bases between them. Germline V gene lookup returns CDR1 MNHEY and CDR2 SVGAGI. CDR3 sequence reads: CASSGRTGNTIYF. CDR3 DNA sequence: TGTGCCAGCAGTGGCAGGACTGGAAACACCATATATTTT.

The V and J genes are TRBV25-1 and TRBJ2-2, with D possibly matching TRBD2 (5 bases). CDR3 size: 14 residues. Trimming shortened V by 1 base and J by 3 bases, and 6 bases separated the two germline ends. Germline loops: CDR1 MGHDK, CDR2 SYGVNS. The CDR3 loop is CASSEWGDTGELFF. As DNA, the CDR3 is TGTGCCAGCAGTGAATGGGGAGACACCGGGGAGCTGTTTTTT. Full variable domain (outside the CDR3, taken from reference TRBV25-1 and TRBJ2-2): EADIYQTPRYLVIGTGKKITLECSQTMGHDKMYWYQQDPGMELHLIHYSYGVNSTEKGDLSSESTVSRIRTEHFPLTLESARPSHTSQYLCASSEWGDTGELFFGEGSRLTVL.

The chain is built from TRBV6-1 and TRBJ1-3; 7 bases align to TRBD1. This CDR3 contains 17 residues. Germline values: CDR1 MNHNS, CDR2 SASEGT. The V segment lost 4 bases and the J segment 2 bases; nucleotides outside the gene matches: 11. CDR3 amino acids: CASSGRQGGSPGNTIYF. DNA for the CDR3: TGTGCCAGCAGTGGACGACAGGGAGGTTCCCCTGGAAACACCATATATTTT.

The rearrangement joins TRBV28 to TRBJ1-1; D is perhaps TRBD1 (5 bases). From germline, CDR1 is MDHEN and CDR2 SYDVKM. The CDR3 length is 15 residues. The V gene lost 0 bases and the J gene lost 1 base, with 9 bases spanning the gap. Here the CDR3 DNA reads TGTGCCAGCAGTTTATGGACAGACTCGAACACTGAAGCTTTCTTT. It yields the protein CASSLWTDSNTEAFF.

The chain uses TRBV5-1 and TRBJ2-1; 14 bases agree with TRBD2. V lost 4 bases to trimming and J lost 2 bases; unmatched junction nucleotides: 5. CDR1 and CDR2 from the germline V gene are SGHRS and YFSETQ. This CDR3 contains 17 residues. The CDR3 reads CASSTGTSGGTYNEQFF. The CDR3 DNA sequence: TGCGCCAGCAGCACAGGGACTAGCGGGGGTACCTACAATGAGCAGTTCTTC.

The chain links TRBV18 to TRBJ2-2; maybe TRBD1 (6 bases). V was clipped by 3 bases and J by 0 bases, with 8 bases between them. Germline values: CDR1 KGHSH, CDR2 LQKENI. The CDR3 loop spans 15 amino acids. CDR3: CASSPDRSNTGELFF. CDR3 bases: TGTGCCAGCTCACCCGACAGGTCGAACACCGGGGAGCTGTTTTTT.

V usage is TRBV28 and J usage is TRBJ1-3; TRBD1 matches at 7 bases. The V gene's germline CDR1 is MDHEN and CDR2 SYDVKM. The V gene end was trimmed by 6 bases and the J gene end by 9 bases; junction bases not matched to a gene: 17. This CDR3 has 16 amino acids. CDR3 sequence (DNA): TGTGCCAGCAGCTCACCCGCTACAGGGGCTCAAGGCACCATATATTTT. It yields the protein CASSSPATGAQGTIYF. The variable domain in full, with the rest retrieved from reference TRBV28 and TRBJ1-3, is DVKVTQSSRYLVKRTGEKVFLECVQDMDHENMFWYRQDPGLGLRLIYFSYDVKMKEKGDIPEGYSVSREKKERFSLILESASTNQTSMYLCASSSPATGAQGTIYFGEGSWLTVV.

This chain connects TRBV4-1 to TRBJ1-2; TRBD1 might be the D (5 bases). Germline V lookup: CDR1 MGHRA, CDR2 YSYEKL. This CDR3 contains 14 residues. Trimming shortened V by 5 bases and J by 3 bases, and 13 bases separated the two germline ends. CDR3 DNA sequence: TGCGCCAGCAGCTCACCGGGGGGGGACTATGGCTACACCTTC. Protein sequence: CASSSPGGDYGYTF.

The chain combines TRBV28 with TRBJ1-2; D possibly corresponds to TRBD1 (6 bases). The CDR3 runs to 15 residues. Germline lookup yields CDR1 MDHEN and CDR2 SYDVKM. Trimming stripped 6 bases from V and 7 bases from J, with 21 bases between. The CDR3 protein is CASRPRGGARSGYTF. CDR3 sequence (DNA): TGTGCCAGCAGACCCCGGGGGGGGGCGCGAAGTGGCTACACCTTC.

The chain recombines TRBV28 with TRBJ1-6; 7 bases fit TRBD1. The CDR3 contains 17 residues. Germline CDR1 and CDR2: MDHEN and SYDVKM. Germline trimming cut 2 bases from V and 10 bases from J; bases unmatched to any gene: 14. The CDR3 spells CASSLPQTGTEDSPLHF. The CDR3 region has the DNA TGTGCCAGCAGTTTACCCCAGACAGGGACCGAAGACTCACCCCTCCACTTT.

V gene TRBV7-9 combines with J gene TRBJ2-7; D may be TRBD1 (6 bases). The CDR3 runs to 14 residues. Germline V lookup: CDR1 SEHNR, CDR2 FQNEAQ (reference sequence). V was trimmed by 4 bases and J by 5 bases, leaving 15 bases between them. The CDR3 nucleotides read TGTGCCAGCAGCTCGGCAGGGGAGCGCCACGAGCAGTACTTC. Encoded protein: CASSSAGERHEQYF.

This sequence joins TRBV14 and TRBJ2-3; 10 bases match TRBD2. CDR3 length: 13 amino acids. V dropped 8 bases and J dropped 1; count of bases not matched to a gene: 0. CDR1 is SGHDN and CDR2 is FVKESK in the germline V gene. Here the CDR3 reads CASGLAGTDTQYF. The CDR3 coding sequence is TGTGCCAGCGGACTAGCGGGCACAGATACGCAGTATTTT. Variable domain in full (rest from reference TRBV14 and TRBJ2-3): EAGVTQFPSHSVIEKGQTVTLRCDPISGHDNLYWYRRVMGKEIKFLLHFVKESKQDESGMPNNRFLAERTGGTYSTLKVQPAELEDSGVYFCASGLAGTDTQYFGPGTRLTVL.

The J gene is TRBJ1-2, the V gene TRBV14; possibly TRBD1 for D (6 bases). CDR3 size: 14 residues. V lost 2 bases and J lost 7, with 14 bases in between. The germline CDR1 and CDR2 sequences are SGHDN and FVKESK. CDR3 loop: CASSQWQGRGGYTF. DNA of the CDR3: TGTGCCAGCAGCCAATGGCAGGGGAGAGGTGGCTACACCTTC.

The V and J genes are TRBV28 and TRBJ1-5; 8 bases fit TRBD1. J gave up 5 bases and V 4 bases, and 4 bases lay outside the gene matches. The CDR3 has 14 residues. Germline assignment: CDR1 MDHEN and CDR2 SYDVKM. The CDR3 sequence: CASSSGQGHQPQHF. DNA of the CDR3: TGTGCCAGCAGTTCCGGACAGGGCCATCAGCCCCAGCATTTT.

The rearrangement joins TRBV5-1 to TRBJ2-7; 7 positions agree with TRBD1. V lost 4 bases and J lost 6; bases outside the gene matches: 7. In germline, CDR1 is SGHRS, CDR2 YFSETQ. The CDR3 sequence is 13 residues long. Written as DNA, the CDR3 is TGCGCCAGCAGCGTGACAGGGACCGGCGAGCAGTACTTC. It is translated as CASSVTGTGEQYF.